This T cell receptor (beta chain) was captured by sequencing in a study of T cells in Graves' hyperthyroidism and ophthalmopathy. This clonotype was seen many times. The CDR3 runs 17 residues. V was pared by 2 bases and J by 3 bases, with 20 bases between. The germline V gene encodes CDR1 SGHRS and CDR2 YFSETQ. Orbital computed tomography, thyroid ultrasound, serum thyroxine and TRAb, and clinical symptoms together informed the diagnoses. PBMCs came from more than 9 ml fresh peripheral blood. The source material, RNA transcripts, was used to amplify TCR beta CDR3 regions. HTBI primers were the set used in a first-round RT-PCR of the TCR CDR3. One entry per CDR3 protein, called by TCRdb with MiXCR from the multiplex PCR reads. The table lists 300,000 to 450,000 distinct CDR3 sequences, 13% of them singletons, with 9.2% in the top ten.

The chain couples TRBV5-1 to TRBJ1-1, with D maybe TRBD1 (5 bases). The sequence came from a woman younger than 35 with Graves' hyperthyroidism. What was sequenced was blood. CDR3 loop: CASSFGRWRDSDTEAFF. The CDR3 DNA reads TGCGCCAGCAGCTTTGGCCGGTGGAGGGACTCGGACACTGAAGCTTTCTTT.